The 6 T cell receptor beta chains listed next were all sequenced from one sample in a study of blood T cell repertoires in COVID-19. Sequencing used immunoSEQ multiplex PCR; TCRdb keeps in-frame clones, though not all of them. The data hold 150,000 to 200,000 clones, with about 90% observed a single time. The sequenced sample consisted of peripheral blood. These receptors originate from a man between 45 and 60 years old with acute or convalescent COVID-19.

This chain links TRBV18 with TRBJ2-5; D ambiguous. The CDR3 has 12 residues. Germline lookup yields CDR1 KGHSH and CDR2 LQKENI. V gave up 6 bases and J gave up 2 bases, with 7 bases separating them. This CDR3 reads CASSPPQETQYF. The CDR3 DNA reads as TGTGCCAGCTCTCCTCCTCAAGAGACCCAGTACTTC.

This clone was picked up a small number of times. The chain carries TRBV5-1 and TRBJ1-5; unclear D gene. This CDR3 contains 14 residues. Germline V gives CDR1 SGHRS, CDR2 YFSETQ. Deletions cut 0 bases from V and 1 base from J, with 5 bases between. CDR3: CASSLDSSNQPQHF. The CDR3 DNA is TGCGCCAGCAGCTTGGACAGCAGCAATCAGCCCCAGCATTTT.

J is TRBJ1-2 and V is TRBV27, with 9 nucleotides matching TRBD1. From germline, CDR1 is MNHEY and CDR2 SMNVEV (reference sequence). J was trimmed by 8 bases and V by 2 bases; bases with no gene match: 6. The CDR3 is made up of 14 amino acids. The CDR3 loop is CASSLVQGALGYTF. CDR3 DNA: TGTGCCAGCAGTTTAGTACAGGGGGCGCTGGGCTACACCTTC.

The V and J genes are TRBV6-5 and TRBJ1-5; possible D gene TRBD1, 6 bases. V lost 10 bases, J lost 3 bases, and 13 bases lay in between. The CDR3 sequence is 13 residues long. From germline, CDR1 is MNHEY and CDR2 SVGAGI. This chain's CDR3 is CATGQTTNQPQHF. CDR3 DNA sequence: TGTGCCACCGGACAGACTACCAATCAGCCCCAGCATTTT.

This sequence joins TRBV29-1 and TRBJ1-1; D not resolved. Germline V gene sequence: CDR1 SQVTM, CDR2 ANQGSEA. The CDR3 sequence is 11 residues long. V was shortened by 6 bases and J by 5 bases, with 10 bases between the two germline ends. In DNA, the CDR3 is TGCAGCGTACGCGCGGGAACTGAAGCTTTCTTT. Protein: CSVRAGTEAFF.

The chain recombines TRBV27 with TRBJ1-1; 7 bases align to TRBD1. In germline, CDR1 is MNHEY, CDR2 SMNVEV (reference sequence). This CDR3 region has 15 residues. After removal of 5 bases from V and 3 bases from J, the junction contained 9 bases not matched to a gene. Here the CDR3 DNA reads TGTGCCAGCAGTCCACTATTCACAGGGGACACTGAAGCTTTCTTT. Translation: CASSPLFTGDTEAFF.